Listed below are T cell receptor beta chains from one sample, sequenced in a study of blood T cell repertoires in COVID-19. The table came from immunoSEQ multiplex PCR; TCRdb's copy has only in-frame clones and leaves some out. The table has over 150,000 clones, roughly 90% seen once. Sequenced sample: peripheral blood. The source is a woman aged 55-70 years who had recovered from COVID-19. Both conserved end residues are part of each CDR3. The order of the fields is V gene, J gene, clone size, D gene, CDR3 DNA, CDR3 protein. The D gene is left open where the match is weak. Size tells how often a clone was seen (once, few, many) or the class of an expanded clone, and some rows leave it out.

>TRBV29-1|TRBJ1-2|.|TRBD1
TGCAGCGTTGGGGACAGACATTATGGCTACACCTTC
CSVGDRHYGYTF
>TRBV5-1|TRBJ1-2|.|TRBD1
TGCGCCAGCAGCCGTACAGGGGCGACCGGCTATGGCTACACCTTC
CASSRTGATGYGYTF
>TRBV18|TRBJ2-5|.|TRBD2
TGTGCCAGCTCACCACGGGTAGCGGGCCACCAAGAGACCCAGTACTTC
CASSPRVAGHQETQYF
>TRBV6-5|TRBJ2-7|.|.
TGTGCCAGCAGAACTAGTGACTACGAGCAGTACTTC
CASRTSDYEQYF
>TRBV5-8|TRBJ1-4|.|TRBD1
TGTGCCAGCAGTTCGCCGACAGGGTACAATGAAAAACTGTTTTTT
CASSSPTGYNEKLFF
>TRBV28|TRBJ2-3|.|.
TGTGCCAGCAGTCCCTCAGGGAGGGGGGGCCACGGAGCAGATACGCAGTATTTT
CASSPSGRGGHGADTQYF
>TRBV27|TRBJ2-2|.|.
TGTGCCAGCAGTTTAACTAGGGAACCCACCGGGGAGCTGTTTTTT
CASSLTREPTGELFF
>TRBV7-9|TRBJ1-4|.|.
TGTGCCAGCAGCCTACTAGGGCAGGTTAATGAAAAACTGTTTTTT
CASSLLGQVNEKLFF
>TRBV2|TRBJ2-1|.|TRBD1
TGTGCCAGCAGTCCCCGGGACAGGGGGGTCACCCCGACCCTCAATGAGCAGTTCTTC
CASSPRDRGVTPTLNEQFF
>TRBV11-2|TRBJ2-7|.|TRBD2
TGTGCCAGCAGCTTAGCTAGCGGGGTCTACGAGCAGTACTTC
CASSLASGVYEQYF
>TRBV28|TRBJ1-5|once|TRBD1
TGTGCCGGGACCCCGGGACAGGGCTTCAATCAGCCCCAGCATTTT
CAGTPGQGFNQPQHF
>TRBV5-1|TRBJ2-7|.|.
TGCGCCAGCAGCTTGCCCGGGAGTCCTTCACTTACGACCTACGAGCAGTACTTC
CASSLPGSPSLTTYEQYF
>TRBV5-1|TRBJ2-7|once|TRBD1
TGCGCCAGCAGACCGGGACAGGGGCACGAGCAGTACTTC
CASRPGQGHEQYF
>TRBV5-4|TRBJ1-1|.|TRBD1
TGTGCCAGCAGCTTGTTTCTTACAGGGGGCACTGAAGCTTTCTTT
CASSLFLTGGTEAFF
>TRBV27|TRBJ2-7|once|.
TGTGCCAGCAGTCTACTCCCCCGCGGCGAGCAGTACTTC
CASSLLPRGEQYF
>TRBV16|TRBJ1-5|.|.
TGTGCCAGCAGCCAGGACGGACAGAGCAATCAGCCCCAGCATTTT
CASSQDGQSNQPQHF
>TRBV24-1|TRBJ2-3|.|TRBD1
TGTGCCACCAGTGTAGGACAGGGAGGCACAGATACGCAGTATTTT
CATSVGQGGTDTQYF
>TRBV19|TRBJ1-2|.|.
TGTGCCAGTACCCCAGTGATCCGAACCTATGGCTACACCTTC
CASTPVIRTYGYTF
>TRBV12-1|TRBJ1-6|.|.
TGTGCCAGCAGCTTTGCGGAACAGAGCTCCTATAATTCACCCCTCCACTTT
CASSFAEQSSYNSPLHF
>TRBV2|TRBJ1-1|.|.
TGTGCCAGCAGTGGGGTTGGGGCATCTGAAGCTTTCTTT
CASSGVGASEAFF
>TRBV5-1|TRBJ2-1|.|.
TGCGCCAGCAGCTTGGCCAGTCAGTCCTACAATGAGCAGTTCTTC
CASSLASQSYNEQFF
>TRBV19|TRBJ1-5|few|.
TGTGCCAGTAGTCTTTCAGTTTATCAGCCCCAGCATTTT
CASSLSVYQPQHF
>TRBV2|TRBJ1-1|few|TRBD1
TGTGCCAGCAATAGGGACAGTAACACTGAAGCTTTCTTT
CASNRDSNTEAFF
>TRBV28|TRBJ1-5|many|.
TGTGCCGCGGATCGGGACATCAATCAGCCCCAGCATTTT
CAADRDINQPQHF
>TRBV5-1|TRBJ2-3|once|.
TGCGCCAGCAGCGGAGCACAGGGAGATACGCAGTATTTT
CASSGAQGDTQYF
>TRBV7-8|TRBJ1-1|.|.
TGTGCCAGCAGCTTAGCGCTAGGAGGGAGCACTGAAGCTTTCTTT
CASSLALGGSTEAFF
>TRBV6-5|TRBJ1-5|.|.
TGTGCCAGCAGGCGGCGAGGGAGCGTCAATCAGCCCCAGCATTTT
CASRRRGSVNQPQHF
>TRBV28|TRBJ1-3|.|TRBD1
TGTGCCAGTAATGGACAGGGCGCTGGAAACACCATATATTTT
CASNGQGAGNTIYF
>TRBV11-3|TRBJ2-5|.|.
TGTGCCAGCAGCTTGTCGGGGTGGGAGACCCAGTACTTC
CASSLSGWETQYF
>TRBV4-3|TRBJ2-3|.|TRBD2
TGCGCCAGCAGCCAGGCTGGGTGGGCGGGGGGCTCGGATACGCAGTATTTT
CASSQAGWAGGSDTQYF
>TRBV4-2|TRBJ2-5|.|TRBD1
TGTGCCAGCAGCCACCTGGACAGGGTTGAGACCCAGTACTTC
CASSHLDRVETQYF
>TRBV7-9|TRBJ2-2|.|TRBD1
TGTGCCAGCAGCTCACCGGGACAGGGGGGAACCGGGGAGCTGTTTTTT
CASSSPGQGGTGELFF
>TRBV2|TRBJ1-1|.|.
TGTGCCAGCAGACCAGAGGGTAGCACTGAAGCTTTCTTT
CASRPEGSTEAFF
>TRBV12-5|TRBJ2-5|.|.
TGTGCTCGACTCCACGAACAGGGAGGGGAGACCCAGTACTTC
CARLHEQGGETQYF
>TRBV19|TRBJ2-3|.|.
TGTGCCAGTAGGGTACAGGGAACAGATACGCAGTATTTT
CASRVQGTDTQYF
>TRBV18|TRBJ2-2|.|.
TGTGCCAGCTCACCAGGAGACGGATCGAACACCGGGGAGCTGTTTTTT
CASSPGDGSNTGELFF
>TRBV28|TRBJ2-5|.|.
TGTGCCAGCAGATCTCCAGCGGAGACCCAGTACTTC
CASRSPAETQYF
>TRBV18|TRBJ2-7|.|TRBD1
TGTGCCAGCTCACCACCTACTGACAGGGGTGCTTCCTACGAGCAGTACTTC
CASSPPTDRGASYEQYF
>TRBV6-2/TRBV6-3|TRBJ2-7|.|TRBD1
TGTGCCAGCAGTCTCCAGGACAGGGGGGGGACCTACGAGCAGTACTTC
CASSLQDRGGTYEQYF
>TRBV5-8|TRBJ1-6|.|.
TGTGCCAGCGTTCCGCAGGGAAATTCACCCCTCCACTTT
CASVPQGNSPLHF
>TRBV28|TRBJ1-1|.|TRBD1
TGTGCCAGCAGTATCGACAGGGGGCGCAGCACTGAAGCTTTCTTT
CASSIDRGRSTEAFF
>TRBV5-1|TRBJ2-5|.|TRBD2
TGCGCCAGCAACAGACTAGCGGGGCAAGAGACCCAGTACTTC
CASNRLAGQETQYF
>TRBV19|TRBJ2-5|.|TRBD2
TGTGCCAGTAGTATCAGACTAGCGGGGGCCCACCATTGGGAGACCCAGTACTTC
CASSIRLAGAHHWETQYF
>TRBV2|TRBJ2-7|.|.
TGTGCCAGCAGTGTCGCCAGGGGCGCCTACGAGCAGTACTTC
CASSVARGAYEQYF
>TRBV7-7|TRBJ2-5|.|TRBD2
TGTGCCAGCAGCCCCCAGCGGGGGAGCCAAGAGACCCAGTACTTC
CASSPQRGSQETQYF
>TRBV18|TRBJ1-2|.|.
TGTGCCAGCTCACCACCGTCCTCTCGGGACTATGGCTACACCTTC
CASSPPSSRDYGYTF
>TRBV6-6|TRBJ2-1|.|.
TGTGCCAGCAGTTCCGACAGCTACAATGAGCAGTTCTTC
CASSSDSYNEQFF
>TRBV7-2|TRBJ2-7|few|.
TGTGCCAGCAGCTTAGATTGGGGCGGCCCCTACGAGCAGTACTTC
CASSLDWGGPYEQYF
>TRBV28|TRBJ1-2|.|.
TGTGCCAGCGCCACCCAGGGAACCAACTATGGCTACACCTTC
CASATQGTNYGYTF
>TRBV6-4|TRBJ2-1|.|TRBD1
TGTGCCAGCAGTGATACGACAGGGGGCTACAATGAGCAGTTCTTC
CASSDTTGGYNEQFF
>TRBV7-2|TRBJ1-2|.|.
TGTGCCAGCAGCTTCATCGATCCAGGGGTGGGCTATGGCTACACCTTC
CASSFIDPGVGYGYTF
>TRBV30|TRBJ2-3|once|.
TGTGCCTGGAGTCAAGGGGTCAGCACAGATACGCAGTATTTT
CAWSQGVSTDTQYF
>TRBV5-1|TRBJ2-5|.|.
TGCGCCAGCAGCTTGGATAGTGCAACGGCCCAGTACTTC
CASSLDSATAQYF
>TRBV5-4|TRBJ1-6|.|TRBD1
TGTGCCAGCAGCCCGGACAGGGGGACTTCACCCCTCCACTTT
CASSPDRGTSPLHF
>TRBV6-1|TRBJ1-5|.|.
TGTGCCAGCCGAAGCGGAGGCCAGCCCCAGCATTTT
CASRSGGQPQHF
>TRBV5-4|TRBJ2-1|.|.
TGTGCCAGCAGCTCGCCGACAGTCAATGAGCAGTTCTTC
CASSSPTVNEQFF
>TRBV19|TRBJ1-6|.|.
TGTGCCAGCCCATCGGGATCCCTTAATTCACCCCTCCACTTT
CASPSGSLNSPLHF
>TRBV6-5|TRBJ2-5|.|.
TGTGCCAGCGCTCGGGAGTACCAAGAGACCCAGTACTTC
CASAREYQETQYF